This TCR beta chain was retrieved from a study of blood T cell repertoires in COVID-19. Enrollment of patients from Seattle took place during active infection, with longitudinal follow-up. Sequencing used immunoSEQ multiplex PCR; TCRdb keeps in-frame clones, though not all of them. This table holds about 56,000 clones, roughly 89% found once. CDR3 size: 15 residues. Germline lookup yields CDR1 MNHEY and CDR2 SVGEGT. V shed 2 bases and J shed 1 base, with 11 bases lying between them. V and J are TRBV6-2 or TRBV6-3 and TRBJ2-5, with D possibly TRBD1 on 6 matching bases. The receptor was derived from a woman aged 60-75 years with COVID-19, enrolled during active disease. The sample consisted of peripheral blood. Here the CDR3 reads CASSYTPDSQETQYF. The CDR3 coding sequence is TGTGCCAGCAGTTACACCCCGGACAGCCAAGAGACCCAGTACTTC.